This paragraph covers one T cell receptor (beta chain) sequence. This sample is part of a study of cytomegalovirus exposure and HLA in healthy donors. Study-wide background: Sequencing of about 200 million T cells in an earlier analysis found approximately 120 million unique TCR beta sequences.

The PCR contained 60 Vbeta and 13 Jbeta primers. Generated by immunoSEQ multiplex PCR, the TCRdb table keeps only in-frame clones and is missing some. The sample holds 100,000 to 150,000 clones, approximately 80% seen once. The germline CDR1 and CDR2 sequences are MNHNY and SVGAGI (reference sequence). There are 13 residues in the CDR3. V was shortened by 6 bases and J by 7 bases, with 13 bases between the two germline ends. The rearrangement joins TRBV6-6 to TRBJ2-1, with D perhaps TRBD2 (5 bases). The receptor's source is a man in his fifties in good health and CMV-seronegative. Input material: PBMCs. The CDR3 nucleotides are TGTGCCAGCAGAACCACCGGCGGGAATGAGCAGTTCTTC. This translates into CASRTTGGNEQFF.